Sequencing of this T cell receptor (beta chain) was carried out in a study of T cell changes during pregnancy in multiple sclerosis. Generated by immunoSEQ multiplex PCR, the TCRdb table keeps only in-frame clones and is missing some. The sample holds fewer than 75,000 clones, 91% seen once. The CDR3 covers 13 residues. V lost 4 bases and J lost 5, with 11 bases in between. The germline gives CDR1 LNHDA, CDR2 SQIVND (reference sequence). This clonotype was obtained from a female donor with multiple sclerosis, enrolled in a pregnancy study. The chain is built from TRBV19 and TRBJ1-1; the D gene is possibly TRBD1 (6 bases). This specimen was peripheral blood, taken in the first trimester of pregnancy. Here the CDR3 DNA reads TGTGCCAGTAGTAGTCAGGGACAAACTGAAGCTTTCTTT. Translation gives CASSSQGQTEAFF. Complete variable domain (other parts from reference TRBV19 and TRBJ1-1): DGGITQSPKYLFRKEGQNVTLSCEQNLNHDAMYWYRQDPGQGLRLIYYSQIVNDFQKGDIAEGYSVSREKKESFPLTVTSAQKNPTAFYLCASSSQGQTEAFFGQGTRLTVV.